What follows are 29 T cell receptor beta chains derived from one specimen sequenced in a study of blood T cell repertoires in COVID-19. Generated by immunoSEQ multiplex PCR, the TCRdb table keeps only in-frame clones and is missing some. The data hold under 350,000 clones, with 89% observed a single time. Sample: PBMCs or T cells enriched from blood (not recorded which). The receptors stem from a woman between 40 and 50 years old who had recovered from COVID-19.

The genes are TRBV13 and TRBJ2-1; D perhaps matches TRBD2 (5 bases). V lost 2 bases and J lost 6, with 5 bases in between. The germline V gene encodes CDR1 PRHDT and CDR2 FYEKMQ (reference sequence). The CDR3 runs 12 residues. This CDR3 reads CASSLRGNEQFF. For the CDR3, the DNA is TGTGCCAGCAGCTTACGGGGCAATGAGCAGTTCTTC.

In nucleotides, the CDR3 is TGTGCCACCAGGCGCAGGGGGATCGAGACCCAGTACTTC. This gives the protein CATRRRGIETQYF. This sequence joins TRBV6-5 and TRBJ2-5, with 7 bases fitting TRBD1. Germline V gives CDR1 MNHEY, CDR2 SVGAGI. J was trimmed by 5 bases and V by 10 bases; bases with no gene match: 10. The CDR3 covers 13 residues.

The CDR3 spells CASGQGEGSQPQHF. The DNA of the CDR3 is TGTGCCAGCGGACAGGGCGAGGGTAGCCAGCCCCAGCATTTT. The chain links TRBV2 to TRBJ1-5; 8 positions match TRBD1. The CDR3 runs 14 residues. V shed 8 bases, J shed 7 bases, and the junction held 10 bases outside the gene matches. CDR1 and CDR2 (germline): SNHLY, FYNNEI.

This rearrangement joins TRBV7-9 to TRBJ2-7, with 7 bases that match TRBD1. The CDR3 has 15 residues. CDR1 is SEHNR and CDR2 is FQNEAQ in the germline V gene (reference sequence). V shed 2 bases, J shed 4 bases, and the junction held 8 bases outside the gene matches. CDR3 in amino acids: CASSLSSTGPYEQYF. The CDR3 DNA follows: TGTGCCAGCAGCTTATCATCGACAGGGCCATACGAGCAGTACTTC.

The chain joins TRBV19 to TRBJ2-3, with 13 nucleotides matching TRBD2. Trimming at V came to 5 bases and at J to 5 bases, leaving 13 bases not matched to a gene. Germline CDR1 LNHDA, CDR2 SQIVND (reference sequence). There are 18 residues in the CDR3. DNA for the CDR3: TGTGCCAGTAGTCCCCGAAGACTAGCGGGGGGCCAAGGAGATACGCAGTATTTT. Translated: CASSPRRLAGGQGDTQYF. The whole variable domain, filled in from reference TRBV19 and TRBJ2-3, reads DGGITQSPKYLFRKEGQNVTLSCEQNLNHDAMYWYRQDPGQGLRLIYYSQIVNDFQKGDIAEGYSVSREKKESFPLTVTSAQKNPTAFYLCASSPRRLAGGQGDTQYFGPGTRLTVL.

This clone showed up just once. This chain's CDR3 is CASSPFRGATNYGYTF. The CDR3 nucleotides are TGTGCCAGCTCACCATTCCGGGGGGCCACTAACTATGGCTACACCTTC. J is TRBJ1-2 and V is TRBV18, with a weak D call TRBD1 (6 bases). CDR1 is KGHSH, CDR2 LQKENI, per germline. This CDR3 spans 16 amino acids. The V gene lost 2 bases and the J gene lost 0 bases, with 13 bases spanning the gap. The full variable domain, its missing parts supplied by reference TRBV18 and TRBJ1-2, is NAGVMQNPRHLVRRRGQEARLRCSPMKGHSHVYWYRQLPEEGLKFMVYLQKENIIDESGMPKERFSAEFPKEGPSILRIQQVVRGDSAAYFCASSPFRGATNYGYTFGSGTRLTVV.

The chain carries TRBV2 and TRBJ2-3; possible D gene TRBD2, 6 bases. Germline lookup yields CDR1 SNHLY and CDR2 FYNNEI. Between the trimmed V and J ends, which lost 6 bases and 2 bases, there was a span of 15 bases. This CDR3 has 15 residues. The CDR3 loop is CASRRLVSDTDTQYF. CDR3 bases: TGTGCCAGCAGGCGACTAGTCTCCGACACAGATACGCAGTATTTT.

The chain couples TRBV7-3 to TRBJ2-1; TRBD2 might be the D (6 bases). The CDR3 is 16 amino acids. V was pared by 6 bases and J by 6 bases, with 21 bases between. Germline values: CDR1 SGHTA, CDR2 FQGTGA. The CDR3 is CASSNRETLSLNEQFF. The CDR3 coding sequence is TGTGCCAGCAGTAACCGGGAGACTCTTTCCCTCAATGAGCAGTTCTTC. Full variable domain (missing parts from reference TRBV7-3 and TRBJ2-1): GAGVSQTPSNKVTEKGKYVELRCDPISGHTALYWYRQSLGQGPEFLIYFQGTGAADDSGLPNDRFFAVRPEGSVSTLKIQRTERGDSAVYLCASSNRETLSLNEQFFGPGTRLTVL.

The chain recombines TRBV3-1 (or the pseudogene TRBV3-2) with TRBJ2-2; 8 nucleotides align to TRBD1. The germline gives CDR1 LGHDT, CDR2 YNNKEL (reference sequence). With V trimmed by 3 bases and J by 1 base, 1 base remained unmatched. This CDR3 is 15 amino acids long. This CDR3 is CASSQTGENTGELFF. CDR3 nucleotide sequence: TGTGCCAGCAGCCAGACAGGGGAGAACACCGGGGAGCTGTTTTTT.

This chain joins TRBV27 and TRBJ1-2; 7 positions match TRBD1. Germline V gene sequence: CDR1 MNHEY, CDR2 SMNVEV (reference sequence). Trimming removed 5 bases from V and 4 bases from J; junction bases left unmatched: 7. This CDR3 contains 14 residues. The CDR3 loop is CASSRKGAGYGYTF. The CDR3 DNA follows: TGTGCCAGCAGTCGTAAGGGGGCGGGCTATGGCTACACCTTC.

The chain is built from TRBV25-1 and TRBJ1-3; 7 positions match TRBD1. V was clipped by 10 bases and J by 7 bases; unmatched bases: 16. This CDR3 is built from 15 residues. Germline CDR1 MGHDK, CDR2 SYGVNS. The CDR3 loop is CATENPRQGRNTIYF. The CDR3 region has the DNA TGTGCCACCGAAAATCCGAGACAGGGACGGAACACCATATATTTT.

The CDR3 bases are TGCGCCAGCAGCTTGAGAGAGTCTAACTATGGCTACACCTTC. This codes for CASSLRESNYGYTF. J is TRBJ1-2 and V is TRBV5-1; D unclear. With 1 base removed from V and 0 bases from J, the gap between germline ends came to 7 bases. Germline values: CDR1 SGHRS, CDR2 YFSETQ. The CDR3 extends over 14 amino acids.

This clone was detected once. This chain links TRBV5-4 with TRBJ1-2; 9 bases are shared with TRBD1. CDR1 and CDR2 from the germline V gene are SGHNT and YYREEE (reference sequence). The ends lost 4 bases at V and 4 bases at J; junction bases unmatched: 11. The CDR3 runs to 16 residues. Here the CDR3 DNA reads TGTGCCAGCAGCCAAAGACCGGGACAGGGAGCCTATGGCTACACCTTC. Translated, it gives CASSQRPGQGAYGYTF. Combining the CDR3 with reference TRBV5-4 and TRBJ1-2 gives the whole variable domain ETGVTQSPTHLIKTRGQQVTLRCSSQSGHNTVSWYQQALGQGPQFIFQYYREEENGRGNFPPRFSGLQFPNYSSELNVNALELDDSALYLCASSQRPGQGAYGYTFGSGTRLTVV.

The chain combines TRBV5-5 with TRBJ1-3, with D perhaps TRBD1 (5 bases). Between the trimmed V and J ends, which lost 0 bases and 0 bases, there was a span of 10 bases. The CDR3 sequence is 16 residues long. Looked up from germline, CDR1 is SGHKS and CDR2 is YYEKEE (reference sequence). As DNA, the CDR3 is TGTGCCAGCAGCTTGGGCCCGGGGGGCTCTGGAAACACCATATATTTT. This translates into CASSLGPGGSGNTIYF.

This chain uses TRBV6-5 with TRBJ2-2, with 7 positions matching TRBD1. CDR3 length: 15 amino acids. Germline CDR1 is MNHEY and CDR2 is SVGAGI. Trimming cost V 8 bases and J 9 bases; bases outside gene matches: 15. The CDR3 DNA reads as TGTGCCAGCGGACCAGGGGGTCATCCAACCTGGGAGCTGTTTTTT. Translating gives CASGPGGHPTWELFF.

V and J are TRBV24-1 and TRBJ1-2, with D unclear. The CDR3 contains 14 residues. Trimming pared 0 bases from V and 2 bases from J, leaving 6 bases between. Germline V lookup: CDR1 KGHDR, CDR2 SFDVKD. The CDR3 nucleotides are TGTGCCACCAGTGATTTGTTCCCGAACTATGGCTACACCTTC. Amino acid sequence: CATSDLFPNYGYTF.

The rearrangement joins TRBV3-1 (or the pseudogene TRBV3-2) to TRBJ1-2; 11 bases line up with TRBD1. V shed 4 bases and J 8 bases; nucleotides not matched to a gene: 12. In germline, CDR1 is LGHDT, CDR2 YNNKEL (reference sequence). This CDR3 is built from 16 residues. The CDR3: CASSPRTGGISGGYTF. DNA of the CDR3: TGTGCCAGCAGCCCGAGGACAGGGGGCATTTCTGGGGGCTACACCTTC.

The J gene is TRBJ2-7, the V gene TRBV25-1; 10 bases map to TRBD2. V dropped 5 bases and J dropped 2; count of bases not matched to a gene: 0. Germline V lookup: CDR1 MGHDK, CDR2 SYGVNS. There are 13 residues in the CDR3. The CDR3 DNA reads TGTGCCAGCAGTCTAGCGGGAGCCTACGAGCAGTACTTC. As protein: CASSLAGAYEQYF.

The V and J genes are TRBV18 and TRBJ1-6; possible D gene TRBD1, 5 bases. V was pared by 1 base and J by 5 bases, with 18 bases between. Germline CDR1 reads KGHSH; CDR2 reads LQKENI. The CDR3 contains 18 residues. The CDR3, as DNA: TGTGCCAGCTCACCACTACCGGTTCGGGGGACGGATAATTCACCCCTCCACTTT. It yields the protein CASSPLPVRGTDNSPLHF.

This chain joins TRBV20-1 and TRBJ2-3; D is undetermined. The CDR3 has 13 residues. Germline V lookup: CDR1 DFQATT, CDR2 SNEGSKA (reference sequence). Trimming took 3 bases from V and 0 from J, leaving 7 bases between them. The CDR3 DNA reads TGCAGTGCTAGTAGCCCTAGCACAGATACGCAGTATTTT. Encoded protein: CSASSPSTDTQYF.

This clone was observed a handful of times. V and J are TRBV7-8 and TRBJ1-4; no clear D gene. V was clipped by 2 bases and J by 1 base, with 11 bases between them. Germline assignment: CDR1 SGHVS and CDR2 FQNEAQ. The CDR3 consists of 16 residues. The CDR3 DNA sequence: TGTGCCAGCAGCTTAATTGGTCGGGGAACTAATGAAAAACTGTTTTTT. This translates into CASSLIGRGTNEKLFF. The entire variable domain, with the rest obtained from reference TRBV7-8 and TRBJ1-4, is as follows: GAGVSQSPRYKVAKRGQDVALRCDPISGHVSLFWYQQALGQGPEFLTYFQNEAQLDKSGLPSDRFFAERPEGSVSTLKIQRTQQEDSAVYLCASSLIGRGTNEKLFFGSGTQLSVL.

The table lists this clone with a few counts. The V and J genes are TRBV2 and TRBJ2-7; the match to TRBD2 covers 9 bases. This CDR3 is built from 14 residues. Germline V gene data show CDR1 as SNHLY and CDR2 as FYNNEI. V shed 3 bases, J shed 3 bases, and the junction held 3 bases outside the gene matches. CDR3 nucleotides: TGTGCCAGCAGTGATAGTAGCGGGAGCTACGAGCAGTACTTC. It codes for CASSDSSGSYEQYF.

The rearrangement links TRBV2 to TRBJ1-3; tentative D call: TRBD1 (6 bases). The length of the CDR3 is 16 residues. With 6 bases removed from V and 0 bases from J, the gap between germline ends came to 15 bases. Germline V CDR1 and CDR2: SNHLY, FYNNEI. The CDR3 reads CASRGTGPHSGNTIYF. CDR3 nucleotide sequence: TGTGCCAGCAGGGGTACAGGGCCCCACTCTGGAAACACCATATATTTT. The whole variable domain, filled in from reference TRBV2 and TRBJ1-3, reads EPEVTQTPSHQVTQMGQEVILRCVPISNHLYFYWYRQILGQKVEFLVSFYNNEISEKSEIFDDQFSVERPDGSNFTLKIRSTKLEDSAMYFCASRGTGPHSGNTIYFGEGSWLTVV.

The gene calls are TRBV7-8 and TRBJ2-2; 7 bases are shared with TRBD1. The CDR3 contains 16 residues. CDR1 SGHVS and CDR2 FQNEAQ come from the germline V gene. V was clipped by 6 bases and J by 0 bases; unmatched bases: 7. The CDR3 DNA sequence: TGTGCCAGCAGTCCGACAGGGCTAACGAACACCGGGGAGCTGTTTTTT. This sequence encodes CASSPTGLTNTGELFF.

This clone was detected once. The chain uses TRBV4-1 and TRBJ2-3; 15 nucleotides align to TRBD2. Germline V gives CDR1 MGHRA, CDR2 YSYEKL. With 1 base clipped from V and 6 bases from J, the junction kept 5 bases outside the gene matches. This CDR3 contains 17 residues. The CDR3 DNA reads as TGCGCCAGCAGCCAAGGGACTAGCGGGGGGGCCACGGATACGCAGTATTTT. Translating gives CASSQGTSGGATDTQYF.

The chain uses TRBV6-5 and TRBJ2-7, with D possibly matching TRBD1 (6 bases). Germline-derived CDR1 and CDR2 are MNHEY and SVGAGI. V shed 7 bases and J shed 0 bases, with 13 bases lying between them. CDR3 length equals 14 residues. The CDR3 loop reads CASKLTGSSYEQYF. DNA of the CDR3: TGTGCCAGCAAGCTAACAGGGAGCTCCTACGAGCAGTACTTC.

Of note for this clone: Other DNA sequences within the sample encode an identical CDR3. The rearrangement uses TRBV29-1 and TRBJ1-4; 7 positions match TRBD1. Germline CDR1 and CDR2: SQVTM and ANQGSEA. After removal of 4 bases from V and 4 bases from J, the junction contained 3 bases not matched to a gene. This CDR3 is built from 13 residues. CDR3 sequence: CSVVGQLNEKLFF. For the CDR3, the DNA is TGCAGCGTTGTGGGACAGCTTAATGAAAAACTGTTTTTT.

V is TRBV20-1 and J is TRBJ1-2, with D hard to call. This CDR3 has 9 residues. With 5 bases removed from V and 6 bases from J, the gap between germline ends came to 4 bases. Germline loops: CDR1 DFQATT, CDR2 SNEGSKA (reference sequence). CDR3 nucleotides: TGCAGTGCTCTTAATGGCTACACCTTC. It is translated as CSALNGYTF.

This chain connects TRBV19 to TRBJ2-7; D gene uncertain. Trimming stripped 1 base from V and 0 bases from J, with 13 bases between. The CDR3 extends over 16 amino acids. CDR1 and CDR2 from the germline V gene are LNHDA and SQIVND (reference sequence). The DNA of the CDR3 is TGTGCCAGTAGTATAGCGGCCACAGCTTTCTCCTACGAGCAGTACTTC. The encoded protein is CASSIAATAFSYEQYF.